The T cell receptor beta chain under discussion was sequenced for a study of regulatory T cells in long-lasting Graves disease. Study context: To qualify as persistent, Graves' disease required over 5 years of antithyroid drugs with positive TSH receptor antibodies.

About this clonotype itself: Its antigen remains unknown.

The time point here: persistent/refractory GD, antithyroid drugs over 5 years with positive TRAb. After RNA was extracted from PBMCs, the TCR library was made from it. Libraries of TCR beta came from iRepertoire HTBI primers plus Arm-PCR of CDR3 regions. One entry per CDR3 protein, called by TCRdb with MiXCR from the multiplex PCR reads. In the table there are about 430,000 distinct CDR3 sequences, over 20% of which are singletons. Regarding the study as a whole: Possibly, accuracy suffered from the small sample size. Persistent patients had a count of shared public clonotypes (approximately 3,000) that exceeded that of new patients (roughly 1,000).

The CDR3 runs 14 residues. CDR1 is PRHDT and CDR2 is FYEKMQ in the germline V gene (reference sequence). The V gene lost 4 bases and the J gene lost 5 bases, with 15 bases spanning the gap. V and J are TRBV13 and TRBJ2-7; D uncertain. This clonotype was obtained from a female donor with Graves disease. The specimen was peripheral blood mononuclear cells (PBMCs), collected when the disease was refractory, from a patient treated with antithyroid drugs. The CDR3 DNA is TGTGCCAGCAGCTCCCCCGTCTTGACAAACGAGCAGTACTTC. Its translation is CASSSPVLTNEQYF.